The sample holds one count of the clone carrying this TCR beta chain. These data belong to a study of blood T cell repertoires in COVID-19. Across the whole study: The samples span acute and convalescent COVID-19 from the United States, Italy and Spain. Sample material is recorded as cDNA or gDNA derived from T cells, B-cell-depleted T cells, or PBMCs.

Sequencing used immunoSEQ multiplex PCR; TCRdb keeps in-frame clones, though not all of them. Of approximately 170,000 clones in the sample, roughly 85% were seen once. The CDR3 sequence is 14 residues long. The V and J ends lost 5 bases and 6 bases respectively, with 16 bases between them. Germline loops: CDR1 SGHAT, CDR2 FQNNGV. The sequence derives from a woman of 80 years or more with active or convalescent COVID-19. Sequenced material: peripheral blood. The chain links TRBV11-2 to TRBJ1-2; D is unclear. Here the CDR3 reads CASSLRVGGNGYTF. The CDR3 DNA sequence: TGTGCCAGCAGCCTAAGGGTAGGAGGGAATGGCTACACCTTC.